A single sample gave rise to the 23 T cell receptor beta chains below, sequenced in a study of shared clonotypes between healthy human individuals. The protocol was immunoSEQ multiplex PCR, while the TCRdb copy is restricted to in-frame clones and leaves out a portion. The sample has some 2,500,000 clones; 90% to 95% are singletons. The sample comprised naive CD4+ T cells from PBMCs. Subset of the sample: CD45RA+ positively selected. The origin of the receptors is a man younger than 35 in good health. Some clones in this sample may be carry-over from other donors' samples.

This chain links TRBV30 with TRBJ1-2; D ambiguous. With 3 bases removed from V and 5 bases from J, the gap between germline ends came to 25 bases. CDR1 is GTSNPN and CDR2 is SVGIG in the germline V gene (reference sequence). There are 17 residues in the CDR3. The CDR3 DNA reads TGTGCCTGGAGCGTTCACTTAATCACTCGTGCAGCTTATGGCTACACCTTC. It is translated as CAWSVHLITRAAYGYTF.

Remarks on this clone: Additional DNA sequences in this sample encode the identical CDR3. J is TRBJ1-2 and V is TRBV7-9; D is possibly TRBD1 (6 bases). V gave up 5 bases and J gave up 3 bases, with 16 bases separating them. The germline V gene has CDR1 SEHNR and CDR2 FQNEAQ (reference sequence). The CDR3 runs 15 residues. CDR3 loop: CASSPAGGRYYGYTF. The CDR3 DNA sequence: TGTGCCAGCAGCCCAGCGGGGGGGCGCTACTATGGCTACACCTTC. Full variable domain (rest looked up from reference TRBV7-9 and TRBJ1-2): DTGVSQNPRHKITKRGQNVTFRCDPISEHNRLYWYRQTLGQGPEFLTYFQNEAQLEKSRLLSDRFSAERPKGSFSTLEIQRTEQGDSAMYLCASSPAGGRYYGYTFGSGTRLTVV.

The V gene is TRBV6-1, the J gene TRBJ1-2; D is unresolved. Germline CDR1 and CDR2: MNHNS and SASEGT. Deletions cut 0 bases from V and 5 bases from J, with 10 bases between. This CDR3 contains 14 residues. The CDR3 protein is CASSEAQSGYGYTF. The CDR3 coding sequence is TGTGCCAGCAGTGAAGCGCAGAGTGGTTATGGCTACACCTTC.

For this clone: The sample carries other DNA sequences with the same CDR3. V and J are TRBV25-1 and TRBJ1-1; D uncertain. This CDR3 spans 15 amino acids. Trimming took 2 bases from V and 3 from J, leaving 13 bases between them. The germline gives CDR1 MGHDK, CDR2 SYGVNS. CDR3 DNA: TGTGCCAGCAGTGAACCGCGCCGGGGAGACACTGAAGCTTTCTTT. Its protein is CASSEPRRGDTEAFF.

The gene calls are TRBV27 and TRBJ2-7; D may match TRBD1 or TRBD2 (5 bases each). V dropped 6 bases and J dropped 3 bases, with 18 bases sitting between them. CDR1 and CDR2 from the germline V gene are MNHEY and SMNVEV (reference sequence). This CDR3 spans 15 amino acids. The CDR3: CASRRTGTLFYEQYF. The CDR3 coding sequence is TGTGCCAGCAGGCGCACCGGGACCCTATTCTACGAGCAGTACTTC.

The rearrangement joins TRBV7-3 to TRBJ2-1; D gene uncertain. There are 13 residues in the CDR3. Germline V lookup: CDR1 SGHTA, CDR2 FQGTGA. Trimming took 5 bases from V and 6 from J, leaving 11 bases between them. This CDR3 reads CASSPPLSNEQFF. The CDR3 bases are TGTGCCAGCAGCCCCCCCCTGAGCAATGAGCAGTTCTTC.

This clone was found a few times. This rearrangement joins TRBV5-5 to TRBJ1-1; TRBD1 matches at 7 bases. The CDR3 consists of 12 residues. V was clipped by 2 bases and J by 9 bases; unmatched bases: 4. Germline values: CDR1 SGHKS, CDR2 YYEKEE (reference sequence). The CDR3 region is CASSFSTGKAFF. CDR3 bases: TGTGCCAGCAGCTTTTCGACAGGGAAAGCTTTCTTT. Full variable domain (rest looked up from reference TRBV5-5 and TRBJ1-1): DAGVTQSPTHLIKTRGQQVTLRCSPISGHKSVSWYQQVLGQGPQFIFQYYEKEERGRGNFPDRFSARQFPNYSSELNVNALLLGDSALYLCASSFSTGKAFFGQGTRLTVV.

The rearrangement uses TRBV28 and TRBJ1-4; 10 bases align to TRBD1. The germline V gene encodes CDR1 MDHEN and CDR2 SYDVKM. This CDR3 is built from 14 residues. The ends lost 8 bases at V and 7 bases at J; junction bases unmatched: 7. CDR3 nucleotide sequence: TGTGCCAGCGGTCCGGGACAGGGGCGTGAAAAACTGTTTTTT. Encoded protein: CASGPGQGREKLFF. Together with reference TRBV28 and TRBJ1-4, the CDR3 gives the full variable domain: DVKVTQSSRYLVKRTGEKVFLECVQDMDHENMFWYRQDPGLGLRLIYFSYDVKMKEKGDIPEGYSVSREKKERFSLILESASTNQTSMYLCASGPGQGREKLFFGSGTQLSVL.

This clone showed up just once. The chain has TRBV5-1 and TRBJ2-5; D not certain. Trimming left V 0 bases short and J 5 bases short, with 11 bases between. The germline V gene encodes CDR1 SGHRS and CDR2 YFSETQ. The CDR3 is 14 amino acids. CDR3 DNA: TGCGCCAGCAGCTTGGGGCAGGACGGGGAGACCCAGTACTTC. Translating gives CASSLGQDGETQYF.

This CDR3 reads CASGLLAGHEQFF. CDR3 bases: TGTGCCAGCGGACTTCTAGCGGGACATGAGCAGTTCTTC. The chain is built from TRBV7-2 and TRBJ2-1, with 9 bases lining up with TRBD2. Per germline, CDR1 SGHTA and CDR2 FQGNSA. This CDR3 comprises 13 residues. J was trimmed by 8 bases and V by 8 bases; bases with no gene match: 7.

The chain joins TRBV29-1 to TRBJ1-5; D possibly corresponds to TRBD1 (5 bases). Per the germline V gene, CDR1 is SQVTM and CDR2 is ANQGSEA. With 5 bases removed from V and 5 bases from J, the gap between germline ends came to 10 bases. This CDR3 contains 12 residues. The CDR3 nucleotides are TGCAGCGTTCGCGTGGGGGATCAGCCCCAGCATTTT. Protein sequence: CSVRVGDQPQHF.

DNA of the CDR3: TGTGCCAGCAGCCAGTTTTCCTGGGAGCTGTTTTTT. Amino acids: CASSQFSWELFF. The chain is built from TRBV14 and TRBJ2-2; D unresolved. V was trimmed by 3 bases and J by 9 bases, leaving 8 bases between them. This CDR3 comprises 12 residues. CDR1 SGHDN and CDR2 FVKESK come from the germline V gene.

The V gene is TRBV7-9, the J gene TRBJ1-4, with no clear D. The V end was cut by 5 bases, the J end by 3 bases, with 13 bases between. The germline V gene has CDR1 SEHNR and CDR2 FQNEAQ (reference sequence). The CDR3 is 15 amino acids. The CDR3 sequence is CASSLMVGANEKLFF. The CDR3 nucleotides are TGTGCCAGCAGCCTCATGGTGGGTGCTAATGAAAAACTGTTTTTT. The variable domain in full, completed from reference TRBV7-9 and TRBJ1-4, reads DTGVSQNPRHKITKRGQNVTFRCDPISEHNRLYWYRQTLGQGPEFLTYFQNEAQLEKSRLLSDRFSAERPKGSFSTLEIQRTEQGDSAMYLCASSLMVGANEKLFFGSGTQLSVL.

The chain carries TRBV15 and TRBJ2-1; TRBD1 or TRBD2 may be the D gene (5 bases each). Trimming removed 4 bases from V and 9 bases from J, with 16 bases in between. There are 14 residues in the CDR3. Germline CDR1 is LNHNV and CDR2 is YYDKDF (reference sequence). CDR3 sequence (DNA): TGTGCCACCAGCATCCCGGGGCCGACGTTTGAGCAGTTCTTC. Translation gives CATSIPGPTFEQFF. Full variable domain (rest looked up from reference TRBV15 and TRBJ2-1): DAMVIQNPRYQVTQFGKPVTLSCSQTLNHNVMYWYQQKSSQAPKLLFHYYDKDFNNEADTPDNFQSRRPNTSFCFLDIRSPGLGDTAMYLCATSIPGPTFEQFFGPGTRLTVL.

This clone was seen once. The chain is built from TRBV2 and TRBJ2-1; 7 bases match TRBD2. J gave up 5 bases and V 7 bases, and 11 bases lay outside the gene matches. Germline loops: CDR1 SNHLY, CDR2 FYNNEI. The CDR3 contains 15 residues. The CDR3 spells CASIPRSGTHNEQFF. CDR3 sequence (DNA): TGTGCCAGCATCCCCCGGAGCGGGACCCACAATGAGCAGTTCTTC.

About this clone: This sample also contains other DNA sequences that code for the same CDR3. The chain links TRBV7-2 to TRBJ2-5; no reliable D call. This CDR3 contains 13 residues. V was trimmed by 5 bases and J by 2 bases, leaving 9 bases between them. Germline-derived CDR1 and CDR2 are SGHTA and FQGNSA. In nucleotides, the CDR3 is TGTGCCAGCAGCCCAACCCGTCAAGAGACCCAGTACTTC. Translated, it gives CASSPTRQETQYF. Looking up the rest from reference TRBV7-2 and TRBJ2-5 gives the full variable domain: GAGVSQSPSNKVTEKGKDVELRCDPISGHTALYWYRQSLGQGLEFLIYFQGNSAPDKSGLPSDRFSAERTGGSVSTLTIQRTQQEDSAVYLCASSPTRQETQYFGPGTRLLVL.

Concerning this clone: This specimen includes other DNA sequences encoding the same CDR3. CDR3 DNA sequence: TGCGCCAGCAGCTTGGTCGTGGAGAGCACAGATACGCAGTATTTT. Protein product: CASSLVVESTDTQYF. The chain carries TRBV5-1 and TRBJ2-3; no firm D call. The V and J ends lost 0 bases and 0 bases respectively, with 8 bases between them. Germline CDR1 and CDR2: SGHRS and YFSETQ. There are 15 residues in the CDR3.

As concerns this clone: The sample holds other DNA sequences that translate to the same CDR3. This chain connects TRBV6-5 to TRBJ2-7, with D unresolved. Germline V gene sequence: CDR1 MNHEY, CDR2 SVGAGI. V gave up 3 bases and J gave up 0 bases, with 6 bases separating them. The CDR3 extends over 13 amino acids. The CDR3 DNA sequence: TGTGCCAGCAGTTATCAGCGCTCCTACGAGCAGTACTTC. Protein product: CASSYQRSYEQYF.

Here the CDR3 reads CASSRAGGIYNEQFF. In DNA, the CDR3 is TGTGCCAGCAGTCGGGCGGGAGGGATCTACAATGAGCAGTTCTTC. The chain has TRBV28 and TRBJ2-1; 9 positions match TRBD2. There are 15 residues in the CDR3. In germline, CDR1 is MDHEN, CDR2 SYDVKM. Germline trimming cut 5 bases from V and 3 bases from J; bases unmatched to any gene: 5.

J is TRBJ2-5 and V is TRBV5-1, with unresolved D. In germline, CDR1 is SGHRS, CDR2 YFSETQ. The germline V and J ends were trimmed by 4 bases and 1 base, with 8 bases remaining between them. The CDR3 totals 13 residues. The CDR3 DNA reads TGCGCCAGCAGCCTAACCCCCCAAGAGACCCAGTACTTC. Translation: CASSLTPQETQYF.

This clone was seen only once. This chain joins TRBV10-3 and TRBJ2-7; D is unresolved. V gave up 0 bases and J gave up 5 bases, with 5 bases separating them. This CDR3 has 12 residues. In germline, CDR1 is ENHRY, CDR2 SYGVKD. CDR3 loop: CAISESLHEQYF. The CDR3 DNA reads TGTGCCATCAGTGAGTCCTTACACGAGCAGTACTTC.

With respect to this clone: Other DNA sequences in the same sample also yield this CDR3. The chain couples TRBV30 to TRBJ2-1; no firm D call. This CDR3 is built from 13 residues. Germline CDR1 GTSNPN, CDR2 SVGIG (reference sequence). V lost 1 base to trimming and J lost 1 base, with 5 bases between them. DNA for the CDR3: TGTGCCTGGAGTGAGTCTTCCTACAATGAGCAGTTCTTC. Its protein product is CAWSESSYNEQFF. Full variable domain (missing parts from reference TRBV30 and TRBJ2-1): SQTIHQWPATLVQPVGSPLSLECTVEGTSNPNLYWYRQAAGRGLQLLFYSVGIGQISSEVPQNLSASRPQDRQFILSSKKLLLSDSGFYLCAWSESSYNEQFFGPGTRLTVL.

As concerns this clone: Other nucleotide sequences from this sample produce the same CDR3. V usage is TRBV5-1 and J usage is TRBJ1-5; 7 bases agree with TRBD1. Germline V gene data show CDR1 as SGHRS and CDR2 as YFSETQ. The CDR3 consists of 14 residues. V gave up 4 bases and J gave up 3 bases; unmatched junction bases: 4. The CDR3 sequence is CASSPGQTNQPQHF. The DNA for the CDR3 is TGCGCCAGCAGCCCGGGACAGACCAATCAGCCCCAGCATTTT.